These 27 T cell receptor beta chains came from one sample sequenced in a study of early stage breast cancer tumors. The repertoire was sequenced with immunoSEQ multiplex PCR; TCRdb's copy has only in-frame clones and lacks some. The table has about 24,000 clones, around 70% seen once; the top ten hold about 9.9%. The sequencing sample was made of breast tumor tissue. These receptor sequences come from a person between 55 and 69 years old with breast cancer.

The chain couples TRBV14 to TRBJ2-1, with D perhaps TRBD2 (6 bases). This CDR3 has 15 residues. CDR1 is SGHDN, CDR2 FVKESK, per germline. With 1 base removed from V and 5 bases from J, the gap between germline ends came to 12 bases. This chain's CDR3 is CASSQVPSENNEQFF. Here the CDR3 DNA reads TGTGCCAGCAGCCAAGTTCCTAGCGAGAACAATGAGCAGTTCTTC.

The genes are TRBV6-4 and TRBJ2-1, with 11 bases lining up with TRBD2. Germline-derived CDR1 and CDR2 are MRHNA and SNTAGT. The CDR3 covers 15 residues. The junction had 4 bases not matched to a gene; V was cut back by 4 bases and J by 5 bases. In nucleotides, the CDR3 is TGTGCCAGCAGTGTACTAGCGGGAGAGAACAATGAGCAGTTCTTC. Translation gives CASSVLAGENNEQFF.

The CDR3 region is CASSFTGNSGNTIYF. The CDR3 DNA reads TGTGCCAGCAGCTTCACAGGGAACTCTGGAAACACCATATATTTT. This chain connects TRBV7-2 to TRBJ1-3; D might be TRBD1 (6 bases). V gave up 3 bases and J gave up 0 bases, with 9 bases separating them. The germline CDR1 and CDR2 sequences are SGHTA and FQGNSA. The CDR3 is made up of 15 amino acids.

The V gene is TRBV5-1, the J gene TRBJ2-5; 7 bases are shared with TRBD2. V was clipped by 6 bases and J by 4 bases; unmatched bases: 9. The CDR3 has 14 residues. CDR1 is SGHRS, CDR2 YFSETQ, per germline. The CDR3 is CASKRSGLGETQYF. The CDR3 DNA sequence: TGCGCCAGCAAACGTAGCGGGCTGGGAGAGACCCAGTACTTC.

CDR3 residues: CASSPRETGTVVDTEAFF. CDR3 DNA: TGTGCCAGCTCACCCCGAGAAACCGGGACAGTAGTCGACACTGAAGCTTTCTTT. The chain recombines TRBV18 with TRBJ1-1, with 7 positions matching TRBD1. Losses at the gene ends were 3 bases for V and 3 bases for J; bases not matched to a gene: 16. The CDR3 has 18 residues. The germline CDR1 and CDR2 sequences are KGHSH and LQKENI.

CDR3 DNA sequence: TGTGCCAGCAGCGAGGGACAGGGGAGCTCGTACGAGCAGTACTTC. Protein: CASSEGQGSSYEQYF. V gene TRBV9 combines with J gene TRBJ2-7; TRBD1 matches at 10 bases. Germline lookup yields CDR1 SGDLS and CDR2 YYNGEE. V shed 3 bases, J shed 4 bases, and the junction held 7 bases outside the gene matches. This CDR3 is built from 15 residues.

The CDR3 DNA reads as TGTGCCAGCTCACCGAATGGGGCAGGAAATGAGCAGTTCTTC. Protein: CASSPNGAGNEQFF. This sequence joins TRBV18 and TRBJ2-1; TRBD1 is a possible D gene (5 bases). The germline V and J ends were trimmed by 3 bases and 7 bases, with 13 bases remaining between them. In germline, CDR1 is KGHSH, CDR2 LQKENI. This CDR3 is built from 14 residues.

The rearrangement joins TRBV19 to TRBJ2-3; TRBD2 agrees at 10 bases. V was clipped by 4 bases and J by 4 bases; unmatched bases: 14. Germline-derived CDR1 and CDR2 are LNHDA and SQIVND (reference sequence). This CDR3 region has 18 residues. The CDR3 sequence is CASSSIGWAGTSADTQYF. The CDR3 nucleotides are TGTGCCAGTAGTAGTATAGGGTGGGCCGGGACTAGCGCAGATACGCAGTATTTT.

This clone was found a few times. The chain combines TRBV19 with TRBJ1-2; the D is unclear. Trimming shortened V by 3 bases and J by 8 bases, and 13 bases separated the two germline ends. Germline V gene sequence: CDR1 LNHDA, CDR2 SQIVND (reference sequence). The CDR3 has 13 residues. The CDR3 bases are TGTGCCAGTAGTATCGGGGAGGGTGGCGGCTACACCTTC. It is translated as CASSIGEGGGYTF.

This clone was seen a handful of times. V is TRBV30 and J is TRBJ2-3; 9 positions agree with TRBD2. The germline V gene has CDR1 GTSNPN and CDR2 SVGIG (reference sequence). CDR3 size: 15 residues. After removal of 5 bases from V and 0 bases from J, the junction contained 6 bases not matched to a gene. The CDR3 is CAWAILAGSTDTQYF. The CDR3 nucleotides read TGTGCCTGGGCCATACTAGCGGGTAGCACAGATACGCAGTATTTT.

The chain uses TRBV11-2 and TRBJ1-3; no definite D call. CDR1 and CDR2 (germline): SGHAT, FQNNGV. The CDR3 has 16 residues. V lost 3 bases, J lost 0 bases, and 12 bases lay in between. In DNA form, the CDR3 reads TGTGCCAGCAGCTTCTTGAGCGGTCCCTCTGGAAACACCATATATTTT. Its protein product is CASSFLSGPSGNTIYF.

V and J are TRBV18 and TRBJ1-1; D gene ambiguous. Per germline, CDR1 KGHSH and CDR2 LQKENI. The CDR3 runs to 14 residues. The germline V and J ends were trimmed by 3 bases and 1 base, with 9 bases remaining between them. DNA for the CDR3: TGTGCCAGCTCACCTGAGTTCGCGAACACTGAAGCTTTCTTT. This translates into CASSPEFANTEAFF. The whole variable domain, remainder taken from reference TRBV18 and TRBJ1-1, is NAGVMQNPRHLVRRRGQEARLRCSPMKGHSHVYWYRQLPEEGLKFMVYLQKENIIDESGMPKERFSAEFPKEGPSILRIQQVVRGDSAAYFCASSPEFANTEAFFGQGTRLTVV.

The rearrangement joins TRBV13 to TRBJ2-7; 7 nucleotides line up with TRBD1. The CDR3 spans 14 residues. V shed 4 bases, J shed 4 bases, and the junction held 7 bases outside the gene matches. CDR1 and CDR2 from the germline V gene are PRHDT and FYEKMQ (reference sequence). The CDR3 region has the DNA TGTGCCAGCAGCTCGGACAGGCGTCTATACGAGCAGTACTTC. This translates into CASSSDRRLYEQYF.

This clone was picked up a small number of times. The V call is TRBV7-2, the J call TRBJ1-4, with D unclear. Germline values: CDR1 SGHTA, CDR2 FQGNSA. The CDR3 runs 13 residues. V gave up 3 bases and J gave up 7 bases, with 9 bases separating them. Here the CDR3 DNA reads TGTGCCAGCAGCTTGAGGGCCTTTGAAAAACTGTTTTTT. Its translation: CASSLRAFEKLFF.

This chain uses TRBV6-5 with TRBJ2-3; D not resolved. The germline V gene has CDR1 MNHEY and CDR2 SVGAGI. The CDR3 totals 15 residues. V lost 0 bases and J 1 base, leaving 8 bases between the germline ends. The CDR3 reads CASSYSNPGTDTQYF. As DNA, the CDR3 is TGTGCCAGCAGTTACTCGAACCCAGGCACAGATACGCAGTATTTT.

The rearrangement joins TRBV7-9 to TRBJ1-5; perhaps TRBD1 as D (6 bases). The ends were cut back, 5 bases at V and 3 bases at J, with 14 bases in the middle. There are 15 residues in the CDR3. CDR1 and CDR2 from the germline V gene are SEHNR and FQNEAQ (reference sequence). The CDR3 DNA reads TGTGCCAGCAGCGCGGGGGGGCAGGACAATCAGCCCCAGCATTTT. Translation: CASSAGGQDNQPQHF.

The rearrangement joins TRBV4-2 to TRBJ2-5; TRBD1 matches 10 bases. CDR1 is LGHNA, CDR2 YNFKEQ, per germline. V trimming: 6 bases; J trimming: 4 bases; junction bases outside the gene matches: 11. The CDR3 length is 16 residues. This chain's CDR3 is CASSFPGQGFGETQYF. The CDR3 DNA reads TGTGCCAGCAGTTTCCCGGGACAGGGGTTTGGAGAGACCCAGTACTTC.

The chain is built from TRBV5-1 and TRBJ2-7; the match to TRBD2 covers 8 bases. The CDR3 spans 14 residues. Looked up from germline, CDR1 is SGHRS and CDR2 is YFSETQ. J was trimmed by 3 bases and V by 3 bases; bases with no gene match: 5. In DNA form, the CDR3 reads TGCGCCAGCAGCTCTACTAGCGGCCTCTACGAGCAGTACTTC. Translated: CASSSTSGLYEQYF.

This rearrangement joins TRBV9 to TRBJ2-3; 7 nucleotides agree with TRBD2. This CDR3 comprises 18 residues. After removal of 3 bases from V and 2 bases from J, the junction contained 15 bases not matched to a gene. Germline CDR1 and CDR2: SGDLS and YYNGEE. The CDR3 sequence is CASSGNPAQRETTDTQYF. CDR3 in DNA: TGTGCCAGCAGCGGGAACCCGGCCCAGCGGGAAACCACAGATACGCAGTATTTT.

This clone was detected a few times. The chain has TRBV5-4 and TRBJ2-7; 8 positions agree with TRBD1. V dropped 5 bases and J dropped 7; count of bases not matched to a gene: 5. The CDR3 is 12 residues long. From germline, CDR1 is SGHNT and CDR2 YYREEE (reference sequence). Here the CDR3 DNA reads TGTGCCAGCAGTACAGGGGGAAGGGAGCAGTACTTC. Protein: CASSTGGREQYF.

J is TRBJ2-7 and V is TRBV29-1; possible D gene TRBD1, 6 bases. This CDR3 spans 12 amino acids. V shed 2 bases and J shed 9 bases, with 14 bases lying between them. Germline V gives CDR1 SQVTM, CDR2 ANQGSEA. CDR3 amino acids: CSVEQGSLVQYF. The DNA for the CDR3 is TGCAGCGTTGAACAGGGGAGTTTAGTGCAGTACTTC.

J is TRBJ1-1 and V is TRBV18, with 8 bases identical to TRBD1. The junction had 5 bases not matched to a gene; V was cut back by 6 bases and J by 2 bases. The CDR3 contains 14 residues. In germline, CDR1 is KGHSH, CDR2 LQKENI. CDR3 DNA: TGTGCCAGCTCCCGACAGGGGTCTAACACTGAAGCTTTCTTT. This codes for CASSRQGSNTEAFF.

The chain recombines TRBV4-2 with TRBJ2-7, with 7 bases that match TRBD1. Germline V CDR1 and CDR2: LGHNA, YNFKEQ. Trimming took 6 bases from V and 4 from J; bases not matched to a gene: 9. The length of the CDR3 is 14 residues. CDR3 loop: CASSRPGQIYEQYF. The DNA for the CDR3 is TGTGCCAGCAGTAGACCGGGACAGATATACGAGCAGTACTTC.

The chain recombines TRBV13 with TRBJ2-7; 8 positions match TRBD1. Germline lookup yields CDR1 PRHDT and CDR2 FYEKMQ (reference sequence). V shed 5 bases and J 7 bases; nucleotides not matched to a gene: 4. The CDR3 runs 12 residues. CDR3 coding DNA: TGTGCCAGCAGCCAGGGGGCCGGGGAGCAGTACTTC. Translation gives CASSQGAGEQYF.

The J gene is TRBJ2-1, the V gene TRBV12-5, with 11 bases lining up with TRBD2. CDR3 size: 16 residues. From germline, CDR1 is LGHNT and CDR2 FRNRAP. Trimming took 6 bases from V and 4 from J; bases not matched to a gene: 8. The CDR3 loop reads CASGWVSGRGYNEQFF. In nucleotides, the CDR3 is TGTGCTAGTGGGTGGGTTAGCGGGAGGGGATACAATGAGCAGTTCTTC.

This chain links TRBV30 with TRBJ2-7, with TRBD2 identical over 9 bases. This CDR3 has 13 amino acids. J was trimmed by 9 bases and V by 5 bases; bases with no gene match: 11. CDR1 is GTSNPN, CDR2 SVGIG, per germline (reference sequence). The CDR3 protein is CAWGTSPQRSQYF. Written as DNA, the CDR3 is TGTGCCTGGGGGACTAGCCCCCAGAGGTCGCAGTACTTC.

The chain is built from TRBV11-2 and TRBJ2-7, with TRBD2 identical over 8 bases. J was trimmed by 3 bases and V by 1 base; bases with no gene match: 11. There are 17 residues in the CDR3. In germline, CDR1 is SGHAT, CDR2 FQNNGV. In nucleotides, the CDR3 is TGTGCCAGCAGCTTAGTGGGTAGTAGCGGGACCCTCTACGAGCAGTACTTC. It yields the protein CASSLVGSSGTLYEQYF.